The rows below give T cell receptor beta chains drawn from one sample of a study of cytomegalovirus exposure and HLA in healthy donors. Libraries were prepared by immunoSEQ multiplex PCR; TCRdb keeps only in-frame clonotypes and omits some of them. The sample includes about 190,000 clones, around 87% seen only once; the top ten take roughly 1.3%. The sequenced sample was PBMCs. All receptors derive from a man aged 25 to 40 in good health and CMV-seronegative. Each CDR3 is given with its conserved first and last residue. A D gene is named only where the DNA matches it firmly. The size of a clone is reported for some rows only, either as once, few or many, or as a class for expanded clones.

>TRBJ2-3|TRBD1|TRBV28|15|few
CASRSDRRHTDTQYF
TGTGCCAGCAGGTCGGACAGGAGACACACAGATACGCAGTATTTT
>TRBJ2-7|NA|TRBV5-4|13|NA
CASSSTETYEQYF
TGTGCCAGCAGCTCGACTGAAACCTACGAGCAGTACTTC
>TRBJ2-3|NA|TRBV6-6|16|once
CASSPSMGRSTDTQYF
TGTGCCAGCAGCCCCTCTATGGGCAGGAGCACAGATACGCAGTATTTT
>TRBJ1-5|TRBD1|TRBV27|14|NA
CASRPGGLPQPQHF
TGTGCCAGCAGGCCAGGGGGACTTCCTCAGCCCCAGCATTTT
>TRBJ2-1|TRBD2|TRBV5-6|16|NA
CASSFLAQRDYNEQFF
TGTGCCAGCAGCTTCTTGGCTCAGCGGGACTACAATGAGCAGTTCTTC
>TRBJ1-6|NA|TRBV27|15|NA
CASTPQGGRNSPLHF
TGTGCCAGCACGCCACAGGGCGGCCGTAATTCACCCCTCCACTTT
>TRBJ1-2|NA|TRBV7-9|17|NA
CSSSLSPRTAVDYGYTF
TGTTCCAGCAGCTTATCGCCCAGGACAGCAGTTGACTATGGCTACACCTTC
>TRBJ1-1|NA|TRBV5-4|14|NA
CASSLGTQNTEAFF
TGTGCCAGCAGCTTGGGTACTCAGAACACTGAAGCTTTCTTT
>TRBJ1-1|TRBD1|TRBV7-2|16|NA
CASSQTGVPLNTEAFF
TGTGCCAGCAGTCAGACAGGGGTCCCCTTGAACACTGAAGCTTTCTTT
>TRBJ2-7|NA|TRBV7-9|15|NA
CASSTPLYSSYEQYF
TGTGCCAGCAGCACCCCCCTATACAGCTCCTACGAGCAGTACTTC
>TRBJ2-7|TRBD1|TRBV14|15|NA
CASSQGWTGSYEQYF
TGTGCCAGCAGCCAAGGATGGACAGGGTCCTACGAGCAGTACTTC
>TRBJ2-7|TRBD1|TRBV18|15|NA
CASSSGTGPTYEQYF
TGTGCCAGCTCATCCGGGACAGGGCCTACCTACGAGCAGTACTTC
>TRBJ2-2|NA|TRBV2|16|NA
CASSFTGTRRAGELFF
TGTGCCAGCAGTTTCACCGGGACTCGGCGTGCCGGGGAGCTGTTTTTT
>TRBJ1-5|NA|TRBV9|14|NA
CASSVGQGNQPQHF
TGTGCCAGCAGCGTAGGGCAGGGCAATCAGCCCCAGCATTTT
>TRBJ2-4|NA|TRBV10-3|16|NA
CAISPSSMRAKNIQYF
TGTGCCATCAGCCCTTCGAGCATGAGGGCCAAAAACATTCAGTACTTC
>TRBJ1-1|NA|TRBV5-4|12|once
CASSPPSAEAFF
TGTGCCAGCAGCCCGCCTAGCGCTGAAGCTTTCTTT
>TRBJ2-7|TRBD1|TRBV7-8|15|NA
CASSSRQGSSYEQYF
TGTGCCAGCAGCTCTAGACAGGGGAGCTCCTACGAGCAGTACTTC
>TRBJ2-5|NA|TRBV13|14|few
CASSPRGRRETQYF
TGTGCCAGCAGCCCCAGGGGTCGGCGAGAGACCCAGTACTTC
>TRBJ2-7|TRBD1|TRBV9|20|NA
CASSVNLHNSGQESSYEQYF
TGTGCCAGCAGCGTAAACCTTCATAACTCCGGACAGGAAAGCTCCTACGAGCAGTACTTC
>TRBJ2-4|TRBD1|TRBV19|17|few
CASSMRDRVMTKNIQYF
TGTGCCAGTAGTATGAGGGACAGGGTAATGACCAAAAACATTCAGTACTTC
>TRBJ1-1|TRBD1|TRBV28|14|NA
CASSYGQVATEAFF
TGTGCCAGCAGTTACGGACAGGTCGCGACTGAAGCTTTCTTT
>TRBJ2-1|TRBD2|TRBV7-9|16|NA
CASSLGLAGAGYEQFF
TGTGCCAGCAGCTTAGGACTAGCGGGAGCGGGCTATGAGCAGTTCTTC
>TRBJ2-3|TRBD2|TRBV7-9|19|NA
CASSSVRTSGVFSTDTQYF
TGTGCCAGCAGTTCCGTCCGGACTAGCGGGGTTTTTAGCACAGATACGCAGTATTTT
>TRBJ2-7|NA|TRBV6-6|15|NA
CASRSTRPGRYEQYF
TGTGCCAGCAGGTCGACAAGGCCGGGGAGGTACGAGCAGTACTTC
>TRBJ2-2|TRBD1|TRBV18|15|NA
CASSPDRAPTGELFF
TGTGCCAGCTCACCGGACAGGGCGCCGACCGGGGAGCTGTTTTTT
>TRBJ2-7|TRBD1|TRBV2|16|NA
CASSEPGQGASYEQYF
TGTGCCAGCAGTGAGCCCGGCCAGGGGGCATCCTACGAGCAGTACTTC
>TRBJ1-2|TRBD1|TRBV19|14|NA
CASSSSGQGYGYTF
TGTGCCAGTAGTTCCAGCGGACAGGGCTATGGCTACACCTTC
>TRBJ2-7|NA|TRBV27|13|NA
CASSLRDSYEQYF
TGTGCCAGCAGTCTTCGGGATTCCTACGAGCAGTACTTC
>TRBJ1-3|NA|TRBV25-1|14|NA
CASSESPGGGTIYF
TGTGCCAGCAGTGAATCACCAGGAGGTGGCACCATATATTTT
>TRBJ2-1|TRBD2|TRBV7-2|16|NA
CASSLGLAGGDNEQFF
TGTGCCAGCAGCTTGGGCCTAGCGGGGGGGGACAATGAGCAGTTCTTC
>TRBJ2-7|NA|TRBV28|16|few
CASSPSDWAGPNEQYF
TGTGCCAGCAGTCCCTCGGACTGGGCAGGTCCCAACGAGCAGTACTTC
>TRBJ1-4|TRBD1|TRBV5-1|14|NA
CASSPTGGNEKLFF
TGCGCCAGCAGCCCAACAGGGGGTAATGAAAAACTGTTTTTT
>TRBJ2-3|TRBD2|TRBV6-1|18|NA
CASSERGLAGGWTDTQYF
TGTGCCAGCAGTGAACGGGGACTAGCGGGAGGTTGGACAGATACGCAGTATTTT
>TRBJ2-7|NA|TRBV5-1|13|NA
CASSLEGGYEQYF
TGCGCCAGCAGCTTGGAAGGCGGCTACGAGCAGTACTTC
>TRBJ2-1|NA|TRBV27|13|NA
CASSLEGNNEQFF
TGTGCCAGCAGTTTAGAGGGAAACAATGAGCAGTTCTTC
>TRBJ1-1|TRBD1|TRBV28|15|NA
CASSLNRGPGTEAFF
TGTGCCAGCAGTTTAAACAGGGGGCCGGGGACTGAAGCTTTCTTT
>TRBJ2-7|TRBD2|TRBV28|15|once
CASSLWASGSYEQYF
TGTGCCAGCAGTTTATGGGCTAGCGGGAGCTACGAGCAGTACTTC
>TRBJ1-2|TRBD1|TRBV7-9|13|NA
CASSFDRARGYTF
TGTGCCAGCAGCTTCGACAGGGCCCGTGGCTACACCTTC
>TRBJ2-6|NA|TRBV28|18|NA
CASSFMGGRGSGANVLTF
TGTGCCAGCAGTTTCATGGGGGGTCGAGGGTCCGGGGCCAACGTCCTGACTTTC
>TRBJ2-1|NA|TRBV28|13|NA
CASSSGTYNEQFF
TGTGCCAGCAGTTCGGGGACCTACAATGAGCAGTTCTTC
>TRBJ2-7|NA|TRBV7-9|14|NA
CASSLGSSSYEQYF
TGTGCCAGCAGCTTAGGGTCCAGCTCCTACGAGCAGTACTTC
>TRBJ1-2|TRBD1|TRBV5-1|13|NA
CASLGQARGGYTF
TGCGCCAGCCTGGGACAGGCGAGGGGTGGCTACACCTTC